The clone carrying this TCR beta chain has more than one count but fewer than ten. The antigen is unknown. The extraction recovered at least 5.5 micrograms of total RNA per sample. This record comes from a study of blood T cells in healthy people across ages. Then a second PCR, running about 6 to 12 cycles, was carried out with a sample-barcoded 5' primer and a J-beta primer mix. TCRdb itself ran the 5' RACE reads through MiXCR, one entry per CDR3 protein. The table shows more than 1,400,000 distinct CDR3 sequences, with roughly 45% occurring only once. Study-level findings and limits: Diversity was estimated from one million T cells, and these estimates were considered underestimates. Strong correlation existed between TCR beta diversity and naive T cell percentage.

Source material: blood. The clonotype originates from a woman younger than 35 in good health.

The CDR3 nucleotides are TGTGCCAGCAGGAGGGTGGGGAACACTGAAGCTTTCTTT. This gives the protein CASRRVGNTEAFF. The genes are TRBV6-1 and TRBJ1-1; D gene uncertain. CDR1 is MNHNS and CDR2 is SASEGT in the germline V gene. There are 13 residues in the CDR3. The V gene lost 6 bases and the J gene lost 1 base, with 9 bases spanning the gap.